One T cell receptor beta chain is described in this entry. The antigen is undetermined. PCR primers comprised 60 Vbeta and 13 Jbeta primers. Measured with immunoSEQ multiplex PCR; TCRdb has only the in-frame clones, and not every one. There are over 150,000 clones in the sample; 80% occur only once, and more than 9.5% lies in the top ten. This sample is drawn from a study of cytomegalovirus exposure and HLA in healthy donors. Overall study findings and caveats: An analysis was carried out at a later point. It showed that HLA-associated TCR beta chains were more clonally expanded than equally common non-associated chains. A link between a missense DCLRE1C variant and TCR beta V- and J-gene trimming emerged from a later analysis.

Trimming cost V 10 bases and J 12 bases, with 35 bases left between them. The CDR3 has 17 amino acids. CDR1 and CDR2 (germline): SGHRS, YFSETQ. The clonotype originates from a man younger than 30 in good health and CMV-seropositive. The rearrangement uses TRBV5-1 and TRBJ1-3, with TRBD1 as a possible D gene (5 bases). The sequenced material came from PBMCs. The CDR3 is CALNRERRGSACRGIYF. Here the CDR3 DNA reads TGCGCCCTTAATCGGGAGAGACGGGGGAGCGCATGTCGCGGCATATATTTT.